The text below deals with one TCR beta chain. What it recognizes is unknown. In the source study's methods: Filtering differed, since immunoSEQ gave only junction sequences and no quality scores. TCRdb's copy holds only in-frame clones and misses some; the assay was immunoSEQ multiplex PCR. The V and J calls and clone size were taken over from that table, and D and trimming were inferred from the DNA. The sample lists about 2.1 million clones, about 93% occurring once. Naive-designated CD8 cells lacked CD45RO, were positively enriched for CCR7, and omitted terminally differentiated effector memory CD45RA+ cells. The sample comes from a study of shared clonotypes between healthy human individuals. Across the whole study: Those who served as donors were a couple of women and three men between the ages of 18 and 49.

Findings of the study overall: The expectation was that sequencing depth would affect clonotype sharing among donors.

The TCR was taken from a man in his late teens or twenties in good health. Some clones in this sample may be carry-over from other donors' samples. The sample taken for sequencing was naive CD8+ T cells from PBMCs.

CDR3: CASSLASNEQFF. The CDR3 DNA reads TGTGCCAGCAGTTTAGCGTCGAATGAGCAGTTCTTC. The chain is built from TRBV28 and TRBJ2-1; D uncertain. V lost 2 bases to trimming and J lost 7 bases, with 6 bases between them. The germline gives CDR1 MDHEN, CDR2 SYDVKM. This CDR3 contains 12 residues. Filled out from reference TRBV28 and TRBJ2-1, the complete variable domain reads DVKVTQSSRYLVKRTGEKVFLECVQDMDHENMFWYRQDPGLGLRLIYFSYDVKMKEKGDIPEGYSVSREKKERFSLILESASTNQTSMYLCASSLASNEQFFGPGTRLTVL.